Below, 27 T cell receptor beta chains from the same sample are listed, as sequenced in a study of T cells after yellow fever vaccination. TCRdb reprocessed the 5' RACE reads with MiXCR, giving one entry per CDR3 protein. The sample holds 340,000 or so distinct CDR3 sequences; under 15% are singletons and the top ten take around 3%. This sample comprised CD4+ T cells sorted from PBMCs, obtained 15 days after the yellow fever booster vaccination. All receptors come from a man aged 18 to 30 who received the YFV17D yellow fever vaccine.

This clonotype was seen only a few times. The chain uses TRBV20-1 and TRBJ2-5; 8 bases are a match to TRBD2. The germline CDR1 and CDR2 sequences are DFQATT and SNEGSKA (reference sequence). The CDR3 sequence is 14 residues long. V shed 3 bases and J 4 bases; nucleotides not matched to a gene: 7. CDR3 sequence: CSASKLAAAETQYF. For the CDR3, the DNA is TGCAGTGCTAGCAAACTAGCGGCTGCAGAGACCCAGTACTTC.

V and J are TRBV20-1 and TRBJ2-6; 7 nucleotides line up with TRBD1. After removal of 0 bases from V and 0 bases from J, the junction contained 8 bases not matched to a gene. Germline CDR1 reads DFQATT; CDR2 reads SNEGSKA (reference sequence). The CDR3 is 18 amino acids. The CDR3: CSARDRRQGYSGANVLTF. In DNA, the CDR3 is TGCAGTGCTAGAGATAGGAGACAGGGTTACTCTGGGGCCAACGTCCTGACTTTC.

With respect to this clonotype: A much larger clone differs by one base, so this may be a read error. J is TRBJ2-4 and V is TRBV7-9; 10 bases are a match to TRBD1. Per the germline V gene, CDR1 is SEHNR and CDR2 is FQNEAQ (reference sequence). This CDR3 comprises 13 residues. V lost 10 bases and J lost 7; bases outside the gene matches: 7. The CDR3 DNA is TGTGCCACCTCCGGGACAGGGGTTAACATTCAGTACTTC. This encodes CATSGTGVNIQYF.

V and J are TRBV28 and TRBJ2-3; 9 positions agree with TRBD1. The V gene end was trimmed by 8 bases and the J gene end by 1 base; junction bases not matched to a gene: 7. Per germline, CDR1 MDHEN and CDR2 SYDVKM. This CDR3 has 15 residues. The CDR3 DNA reads as TGTGCCAGCCAATCACAGGGGGCTGGCACAGATACGCAGTATTTT. Its translation is CASQSQGAGTDTQYF. The full variable domain, completed using reference TRBV28 and TRBJ2-3, is DVKVTQSSRYLVKRTGEKVFLECVQDMDHENMFWYRQDPGLGLRLIYFSYDVKMKEKGDIPEGYSVSREKKERFSLILESASTNQTSMYLCASQSQGAGTDTQYFGPGTRLTVL.

This chain connects TRBV21-1 to TRBJ2-3; the table's D call, TRBD2, was not checked against the DNA. TRBV21-1 is reported as a pseudogene. This CDR3 spans 17 amino acids. Here the CDR3 reads CASSKRRDGSSTDTQYF. CDR3 in DNA: TGTGCCAGCAGCAAGAGGAGGGACGGATCTAGCACAGATACGCAGTATTTT.

This clonotype was seen only a few times. CDR3 in amino acids: CASSTRLALSTDTQYF. The CDR3 bases are TGTGCCAGCAGCACTCGACTAGCCCTTAGCACAGATACGCAGTATTTT. V and J are TRBV11-2 and TRBJ2-3; 7 bases fit TRBD2. Germline assignment: CDR1 SGHAT and CDR2 FQNNGV. Trimming removed 5 bases from V and 0 bases from J; junction bases left unmatched: 8. This CDR3 is 16 amino acids long.

This chain links TRBV2 with TRBJ1-5, with D perhaps matching TRBD1 (6 bases). The germline CDR1 and CDR2 sequences are SNHLY and FYNNEI. The ends were cut back, 5 bases at V and 7 bases at J, with 18 bases in the middle. This CDR3 is 15 amino acids long. DNA of the CDR3: TGTGCCAGCAGTTACCTTGCGGGGGCCAGGCAGCCCCAGCATTTT. This encodes CASSYLAGARQPQHF.

This CDR3 reads CSVEGGRREFNYGYTF. In nucleotides, the CDR3 is TGCAGCGTTGAGGGGGGACGCAGGGAGTTTAACTATGGCTACACCTTC. The V and J genes are TRBV29-1 and TRBJ1-2; perhaps TRBD1 as D (5 bases). The germline V gene has CDR1 SQVTM and CDR2 ANQGSEA. Trimming cost V 3 bases and J 1 base, with 18 bases left between them. The CDR3 has 16 residues. The entire variable domain, with the rest obtained from reference TRBV29-1 and TRBJ1-2, is as follows: SAVISQKPSRDICQRGTSLTIQCQVDSQVTMMFWYRQQPGQSLTLIATANQGSEATYESGFVIDKFPISRPNLTFSTLTVSNMSPEDSSIYLCSVEGGRREFNYGYTFGSGTRLTVV.

The chain carries TRBV5-6 and TRBJ1-2; 7 bases match TRBD1. The V and J ends lost 5 bases and 4 bases, in that order; junction bases with no gene match: 17. The CDR3 is 17 amino acids. Germline assignment: CDR1 SGHDT and CDR2 YYEEEE. The CDR3 region has the DNA TGTGCCAGCAGTTGGCCGATGATCCGGGACAGCCGCTATGGCTACACCTTC. This sequence encodes CASSWPMIRDSRYGYTF.

The V call is TRBV14, the J call TRBJ1-2; no definite D call. Trimming removed 4 bases from V and 3 bases from J, with 15 bases in between. The CDR3 is 15 residues long. Germline CDR1 is SGHDN and CDR2 is FVKESK. This chain's CDR3 is CASSPPWPGDYGYTF. The DNA for the CDR3 is TGTGCCAGCAGCCCCCCCTGGCCAGGTGACTATGGCTACACCTTC.

This clonotype has only a few counts. This chain links TRBV3-1 with TRBJ1-6; the D is unclear. The germline gives CDR1 LGHDT, CDR2 YNNKEL (reference sequence). There are 13 residues in the CDR3. The V end was cut by 1 base, the J end by 12 bases, with 10 bases between. The chain's CDR3 is CASSQAYREPLHF. The CDR3 DNA sequence: TGTGCCAGCAGCCAAGCATATCGAGAACCCCTCCACTTT.

This clonotype occurred a few times. This chain joins TRBV5-1 and TRBJ2-3; TRBD2 matches at 12 bases. The trim removed 0 bases at V and 3 bases at J, leaving 5 bases unmatched. Germline-derived CDR1 and CDR2 are SGHRS and YFSETQ. This CDR3 has 17 amino acids. This chain's CDR3 is CASSLVPTSGGTDTQYF. The CDR3 bases are TGCGCCAGCAGCTTGGTACCGACTAGCGGGGGTACAGATACGCAGTATTTT.

This clonotype showed up just a few times. The junction departs from germline at one end; a sequencing error may be responsible. The CDR3 DNA reads TGTGCCAGCAGCCAAGAAAGCGGGGGCGCCCGGTCGCTCTTC. Protein product: CASSQESGGARSLF. The genes are TRBV3-1 and TRBJ2-1; 8 positions match TRBD2. The germline V gene encodes CDR1 LGHDT and CDR2 YNNKEL (reference sequence). CDR3 size: 14 residues.

The chain joins TRBV18 to TRBJ2-7; D call uncertain. The CDR3 length is 13 residues. V lost 4 bases and J 3 bases, leaving 10 bases between the germline ends. Germline CDR1 and CDR2: KGHSH and LQKENI. CDR3 protein: CASSRGIRYEQYV. DNA of the CDR3: TGTGCCAGCTCACGAGGAATCCGCTACGAGCAGTACGTC.

The chain employs TRBV20-1 and TRBJ1-1; TRBD1 is a possible D gene (6 bases). The germline gives CDR1 DFQATT, CDR2 SNEGSKA (reference sequence). The length of the CDR3 is 14 residues. Trimming took off 3 bases at V and 0 bases at J, with 11 bases between the two ends. CDR3 bases: TGCAGTGCTAGGGGGGCAGAGTTGAACACTGAAGCTTTCTTT. This codes for CSARGAELNTEAFF.

This clonotype has a handful of counts. The gene calls are TRBV5-4 and TRBJ2-7; 7 positions match TRBD1. Per the germline V gene, CDR1 is SGHNT and CDR2 is YYREEE (reference sequence). The J segment lost 6 bases and the V segment lost 4 bases, leaving 7 bases of the junction unmatched. This CDR3 contains 13 residues. The CDR3, as DNA: TGTGCCAGCAGCCGACAGGGATATGGCGAGCAGTACGTC. This translates into CASSRQGYGEQYV.

The table lists this clonotype with many counts. V and J are TRBV4-2 and TRBJ2-3, with 10 bases that match TRBD2. CDR1 and CDR2 from the germline V gene are LGHNA and YNFKEQ. This CDR3 has 17 amino acids. The V segment lost 0 bases and the J segment 5 bases; nucleotides outside the gene matches: 8. The CDR3, as DNA: TGTGCCAGCAGCCAAGATTCCAGCGGGGGGGCGGGAGATACGCAGTATTTT. This codes for CASSQDSSGGAGDTQYF.

This clonotype appeared a few times. The J gene is TRBJ2-1, the V gene TRBV28; a weak D match, TRBD1 (5 bases). Trimming took 3 bases from V and 9 from J, leaving 24 bases between them. Germline loops: CDR1 MDHEN, CDR2 SYDVKM. The CDR3 spans 17 residues. CDR3 sequence reads: CASSFPPAGLRGSEQFF. The CDR3 DNA reads as TGTGCCAGCAGTTTCCCCCCTGCAGGGTTGAGAGGTAGTGAGCAGTTCTTC.

The rearrangement uses TRBV4-3 and TRBJ2-1; 7 bases agree with TRBD1. This CDR3 contains 15 residues. Germline CDR1 LGHNA, CDR2 YSLEER. The V gene end was trimmed by 0 bases and the J gene end by 7 bases; junction bases not matched to a gene: 6. CDR3 sequence: CASSQEGQTGNEQFF. As DNA, the CDR3 is TGCGCCAGCAGCCAAGAGGGACAGACAGGGAATGAGCAGTTCTTC.

There are a few counts of this clonotype. This chain links TRBV6-1 with TRBJ2-5, with TRBD1 as a possible D gene (6 bases). The CDR3 extends over 13 amino acids. The V and J ends lost 8 bases and 1 base respectively, with 11 bases between them. Germline V gives CDR1 MNHNS, CDR2 SASEGT. The DNA for the CDR3 is TGTGCCAGCGGTTTCAGGGGCCAAGAGACCCAGTACTTC. This gives the protein CASGFRGQETQYF.

In its sample, this clonotype was seen a few times. V is TRBV24-1 and J is TRBJ2-5; D ambiguous. Germline CDR1 KGHDR, CDR2 SFDVKD. The CDR3 sequence is 13 residues long. Trimming took 3 bases from V and 2 from J, leaving 6 bases between them. CDR3 DNA: TGTGCCACCAGTGATGGAGTACAAGAGACCCAGTACTTC. Its translation is CATSDGVQETQYF.

This clonotype was counted many times. CDR3 nucleotides: TGCGCCAGCAGCCAAGGGGGCCCGGGACAGGGAACCAATGAGCAGTTCTTC. Translating it yields CASSQGGPGQGTNEQFF. The chain joins TRBV4-3 to TRBJ2-1; 9 positions agree with TRBD1. The length of the CDR3 is 17 residues. CDR1 is LGHNA and CDR2 is YSLEER in the germline V gene. The junction had 10 bases not matched to a gene; V was cut back by 1 base and J by 6 bases.

The rearrangement joins TRBV5-1 to TRBJ2-6; unclear D gene. V lost 2 bases and J lost 4, with 16 bases in between. The CDR3 has 17 amino acids. Germline V lookup: CDR1 SGHRS, CDR2 YFSETQ. The CDR3 protein is CASSFGPVSSGANVLTF. CDR3 bases: TGCGCCAGCAGCTTTGGGCCCGTCTCGTCCGGGGCCAACGTCCTGACTTTC.

The chain links TRBV9 to TRBJ2-1; TRBD2 aligns across 9 bases. Trimming took 5 bases from V and 5 from J; bases not matched to a gene: 8. Germline lookup yields CDR1 SGDLS and CDR2 YYNGEE. This CDR3 is built from 15 residues. The CDR3 protein is CASSDSSGVDNEQFF. In DNA form, the CDR3 reads TGTGCCAGCAGTGACTCTAGCGGGGTCGACAATGAGCAGTTCTTC.

This clonotype appeared many times. V usage is TRBV5-5 and J usage is TRBJ1-5; the match to TRBD1 covers 8 bases. Trimming removed 4 bases from V and 0 bases from J; junction bases left unmatched: 9. The germline V gene encodes CDR1 SGHKS and CDR2 YYEKEE (reference sequence). CDR3 length: 17 residues. CDR3 nucleotides: TGTGCCAGCAGCCCCACCGGGACAGGCGATAGCAATCAGCCCCAGCATTTT. Encoded protein: CASSPTGTGDSNQPQHF.

The chain employs TRBV12-3 or TRBV12-4 and TRBJ2-3; D is unresolved. The V end was cut by 11 bases, the J end by 4 bases, with 13 bases between. The CDR3 has 12 residues. The DNA for the CDR3 is TGTGCCGTCGCCTCAGAGGCAGATACGCAGTATTTT. It translates to CAVASEADTQYF.

The table lists this clonotype with a few counts. This chain links TRBV30 with TRBJ1-2, with D unresolved. This CDR3 is built from 12 residues. V lost 0 bases and J lost 3, with 5 bases in between. Germline CDR1 reads GTSNPN; CDR2 reads SVGIG (reference sequence). CDR3 loop: CAWSVIYYGYTF. In nucleotides, the CDR3 is TGTGCCTGGAGTGTTATTTACTATGGCTACACCTTC.